The clone carrying this T cell receptor beta chain appeared once. The data derive from a study of OX40 agonist ivuxolimab in advanced cancers. Germline loops: CDR1 SGHDT, CDR2 YYEEEE. This CDR3 has 16 amino acids. Trimming left V 4 bases short and J 2 bases short, with 15 bases between. TCRdb keeps only in-frame clones here, not all; method: immunoSEQ multiplex PCR. The sample includes over 45,000 clones, 84% seen only once; the top ten take more than 0.95%. The chain couples TRBV5-6 to TRBJ2-2, with TRBD1 as a possible D gene (6 bases). The sequence was collected from an adult with an advanced solid tumor such as melanoma, head and neck, liver or kidney cancer. The material was CD4+ or CD8+ T cells sorted from blood, obtained in a trial of the OX40 agonist ivuxolimab. In DNA form, the CDR3 reads TGTGCCAGCAGCCCTCCGGACAGTCCTAACACCGGGGAGCTGTTTTTT. This encodes CASSPPDSPNTGELFF.